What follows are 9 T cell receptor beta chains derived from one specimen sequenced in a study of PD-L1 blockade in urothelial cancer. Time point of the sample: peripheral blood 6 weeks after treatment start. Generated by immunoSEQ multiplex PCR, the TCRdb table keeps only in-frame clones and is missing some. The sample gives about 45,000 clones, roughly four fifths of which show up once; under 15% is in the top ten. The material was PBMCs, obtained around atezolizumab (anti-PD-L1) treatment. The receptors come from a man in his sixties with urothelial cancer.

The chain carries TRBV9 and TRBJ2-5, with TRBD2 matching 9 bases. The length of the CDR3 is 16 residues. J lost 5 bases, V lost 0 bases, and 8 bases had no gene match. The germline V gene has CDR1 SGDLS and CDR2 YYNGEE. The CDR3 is CASSVGAGGPSETQYF. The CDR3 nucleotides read TGTGCCAGCAGCGTAGGGGCGGGGGGGCCCTCGGAGACCCAGTACTTC.

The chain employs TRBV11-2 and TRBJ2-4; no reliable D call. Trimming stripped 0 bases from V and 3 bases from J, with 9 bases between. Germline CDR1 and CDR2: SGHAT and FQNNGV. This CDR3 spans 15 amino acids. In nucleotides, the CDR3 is TGTGCCAGCAGCTTAGATAGATGGTTCAAAAACATTCAGTACTTC. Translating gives CASSLDRWFKNIQYF.

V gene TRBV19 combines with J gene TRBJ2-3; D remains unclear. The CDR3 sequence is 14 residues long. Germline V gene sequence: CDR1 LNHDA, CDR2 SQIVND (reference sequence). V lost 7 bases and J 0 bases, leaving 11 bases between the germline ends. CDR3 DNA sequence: TGTGCCAGTACCACTCCGGGTAGCACAGATACGCAGTATTTT. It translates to CASTTPGSTDTQYF.

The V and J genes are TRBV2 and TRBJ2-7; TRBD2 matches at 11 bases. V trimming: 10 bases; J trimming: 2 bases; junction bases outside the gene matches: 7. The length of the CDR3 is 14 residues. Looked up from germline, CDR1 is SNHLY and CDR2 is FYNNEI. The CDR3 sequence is CATRPLAGAYEQYF. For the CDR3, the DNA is TGTGCCACCCGCCCACTAGCGGGGGCCTACGAGCAGTACTTC.

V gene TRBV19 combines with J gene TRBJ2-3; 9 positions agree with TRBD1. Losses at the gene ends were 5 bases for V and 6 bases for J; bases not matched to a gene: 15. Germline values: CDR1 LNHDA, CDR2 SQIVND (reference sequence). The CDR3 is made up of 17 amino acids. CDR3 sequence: CASSPLPRDRDADTQYF. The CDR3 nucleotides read TGTGCCAGTAGTCCCCTCCCACGGGACAGGGATGCTGATACGCAGTATTTT.

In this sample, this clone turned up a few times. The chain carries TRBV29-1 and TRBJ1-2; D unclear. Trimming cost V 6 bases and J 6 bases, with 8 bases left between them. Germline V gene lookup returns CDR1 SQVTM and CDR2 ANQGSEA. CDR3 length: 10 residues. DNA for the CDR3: TGCAGCGTCTGGGAGAATGGCTACACCTTC. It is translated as CSVWENGYTF.

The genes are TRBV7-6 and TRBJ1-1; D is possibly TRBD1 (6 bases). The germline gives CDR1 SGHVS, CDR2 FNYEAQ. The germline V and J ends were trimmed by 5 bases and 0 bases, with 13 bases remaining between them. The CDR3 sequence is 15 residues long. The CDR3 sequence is CASSLQQGMNTEAFF. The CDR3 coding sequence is TGTGCCAGCAGCCTCCAACAGGGAATGAACACTGAAGCTTTCTTT.

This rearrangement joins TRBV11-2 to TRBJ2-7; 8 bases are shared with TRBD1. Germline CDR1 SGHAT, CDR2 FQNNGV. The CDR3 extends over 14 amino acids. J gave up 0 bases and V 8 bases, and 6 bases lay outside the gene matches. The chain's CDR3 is CASRSQGVSYEQYF. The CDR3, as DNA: TGTGCCAGCCGGTCACAGGGGGTCTCCTACGAGCAGTACTTC.

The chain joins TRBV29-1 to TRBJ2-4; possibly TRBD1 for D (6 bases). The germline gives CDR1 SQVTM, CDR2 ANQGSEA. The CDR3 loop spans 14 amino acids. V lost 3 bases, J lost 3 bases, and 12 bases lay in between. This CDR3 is CSVEVGTLKNIQYF. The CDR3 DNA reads TGCAGCGTTGAGGTGGGGACACTCAAAAACATTCAGTACTTC.